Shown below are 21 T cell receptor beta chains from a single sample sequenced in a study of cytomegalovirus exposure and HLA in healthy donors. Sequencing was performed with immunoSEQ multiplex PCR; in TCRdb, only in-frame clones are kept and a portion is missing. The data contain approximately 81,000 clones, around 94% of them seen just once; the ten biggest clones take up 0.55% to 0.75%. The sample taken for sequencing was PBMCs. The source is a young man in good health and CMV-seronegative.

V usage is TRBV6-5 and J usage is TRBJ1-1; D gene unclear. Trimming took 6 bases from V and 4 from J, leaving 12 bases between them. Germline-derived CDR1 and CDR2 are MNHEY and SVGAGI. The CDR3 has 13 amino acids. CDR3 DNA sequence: TGTGCCAGCAGACGTGCGGTGATCACTGAAGCTTTCTTT. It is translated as CASRRAVITEAFF.

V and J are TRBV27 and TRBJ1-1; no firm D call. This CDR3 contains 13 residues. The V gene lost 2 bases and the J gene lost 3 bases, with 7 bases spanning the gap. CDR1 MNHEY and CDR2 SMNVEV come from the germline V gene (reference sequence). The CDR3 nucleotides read TGTGCCAGCAGTTTAGAGGCCTACACTGAAGCTTTCTTT. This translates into CASSLEAYTEAFF.

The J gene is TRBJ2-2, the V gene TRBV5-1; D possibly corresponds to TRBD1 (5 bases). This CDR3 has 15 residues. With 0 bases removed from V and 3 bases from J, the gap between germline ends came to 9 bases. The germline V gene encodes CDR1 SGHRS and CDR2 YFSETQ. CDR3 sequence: CASSLGQGYTGELFF. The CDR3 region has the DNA TGCGCCAGCAGCTTGGGTCAGGGTTACACCGGGGAGCTGTTTTTT.

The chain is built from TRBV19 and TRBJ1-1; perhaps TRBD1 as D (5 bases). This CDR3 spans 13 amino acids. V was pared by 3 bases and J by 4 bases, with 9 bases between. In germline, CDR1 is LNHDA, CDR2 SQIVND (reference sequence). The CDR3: CASSIRDSTEAFF. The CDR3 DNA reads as TGTGCCAGTAGTATTCGGGACTCCACTGAAGCTTTCTTT. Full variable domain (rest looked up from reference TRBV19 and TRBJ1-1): DGGITQSPKYLFRKEGQNVTLSCEQNLNHDAMYWYRQDPGQGLRLIYYSQIVNDFQKGDIAEGYSVSREKKESFPLTVTSAQKNPTAFYLCASSIRDSTEAFFGQGTRLTVV.

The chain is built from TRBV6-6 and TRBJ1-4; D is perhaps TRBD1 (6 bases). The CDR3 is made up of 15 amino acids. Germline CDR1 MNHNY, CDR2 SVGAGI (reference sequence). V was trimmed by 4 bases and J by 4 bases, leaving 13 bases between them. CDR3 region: CASSSSDRFNEKLFF. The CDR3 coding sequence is TGTGCCAGCAGTTCGTCGGACAGATTTAATGAAAAACTGTTTTTT.

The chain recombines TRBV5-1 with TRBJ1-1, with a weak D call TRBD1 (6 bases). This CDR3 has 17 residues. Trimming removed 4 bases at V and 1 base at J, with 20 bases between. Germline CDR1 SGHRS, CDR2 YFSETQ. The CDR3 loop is CASSPPGHNLGNTEAFF. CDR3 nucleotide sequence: TGCGCCAGCAGCCCGCCGGGACACAATCTTGGGAACACTGAAGCTTTCTTT.

The CDR3 loop is CASSERGWTSNQPQHF. CDR3 coding DNA: TGTGCCAGCAGTGAAAGGGGCTGGACTAGCAATCAGCCCCAGCATTTT. V gene TRBV2 combines with J gene TRBJ1-5; TRBD1 is a possible D gene (5 bases). The V end was cut by 2 bases, the J end by 0 bases, with 11 bases between. The germline gives CDR1 SNHLY, CDR2 FYNNEI. The CDR3 sequence is 16 residues long.

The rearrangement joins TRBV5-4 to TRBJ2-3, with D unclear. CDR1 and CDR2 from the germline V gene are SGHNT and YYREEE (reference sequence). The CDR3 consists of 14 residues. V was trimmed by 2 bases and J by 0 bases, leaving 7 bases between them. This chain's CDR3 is CASSFRRSTDTQYF. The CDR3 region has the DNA TGTGCCAGCAGCTTCAGAAGAAGCACAGATACGCAGTATTTT. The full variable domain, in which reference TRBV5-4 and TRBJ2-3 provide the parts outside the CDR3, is ETGVTQSPTHLIKTRGQQVTLRCSSQSGHNTVSWYQQALGQGPQFIFQYYREEENGRGNFPPRFSGLQFPNYSSELNVNALELDDSALYLCASSFRRSTDTQYFGPGTRLTVL.

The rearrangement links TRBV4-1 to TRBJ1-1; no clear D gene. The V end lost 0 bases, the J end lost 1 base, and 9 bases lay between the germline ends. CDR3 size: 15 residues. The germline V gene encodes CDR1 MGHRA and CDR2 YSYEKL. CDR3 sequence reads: CASSQESGENTEAFF. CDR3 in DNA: TGCGCCAGCAGCCAAGAATCCGGTGAGAACACTGAAGCTTTCTTT.

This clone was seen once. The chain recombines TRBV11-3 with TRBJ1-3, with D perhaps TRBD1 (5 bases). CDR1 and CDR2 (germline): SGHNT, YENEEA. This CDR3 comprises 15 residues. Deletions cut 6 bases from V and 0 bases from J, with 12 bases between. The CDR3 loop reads CASRIDSISGNTIYF. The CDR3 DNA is TGTGCCAGCAGAATAGACAGTATCTCTGGAAACACCATATATTTT.

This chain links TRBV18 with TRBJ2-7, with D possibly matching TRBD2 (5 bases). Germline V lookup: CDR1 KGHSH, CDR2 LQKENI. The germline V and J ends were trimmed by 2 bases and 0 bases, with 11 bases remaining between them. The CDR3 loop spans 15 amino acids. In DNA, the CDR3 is TGTGCCAGCTCACCAGGTTGGAGGAGCTCCTACGAGCAGTACTTC. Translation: CASSPGWRSSYEQYF. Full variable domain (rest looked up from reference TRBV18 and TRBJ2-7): NAGVMQNPRHLVRRRGQEARLRCSPMKGHSHVYWYRQLPEEGLKFMVYLQKENIIDESGMPKERFSAEFPKEGPSILRIQQVVRGDSAAYFCASSPGWRSSYEQYFGPGTRLTVT.

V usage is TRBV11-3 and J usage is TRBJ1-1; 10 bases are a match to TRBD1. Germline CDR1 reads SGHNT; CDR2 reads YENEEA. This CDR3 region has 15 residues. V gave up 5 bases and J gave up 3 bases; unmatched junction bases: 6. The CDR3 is CASSPFGQGDTEAFF. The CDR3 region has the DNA TGTGCCAGCAGCCCTTTTGGACAGGGGGACACTGAAGCTTTCTTT.

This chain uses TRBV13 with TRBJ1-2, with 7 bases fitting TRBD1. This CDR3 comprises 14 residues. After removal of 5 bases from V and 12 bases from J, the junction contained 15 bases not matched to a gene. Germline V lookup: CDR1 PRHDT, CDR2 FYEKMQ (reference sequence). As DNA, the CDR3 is TGTGCCAGCAGCCTAAACAGGGGTGAAGTAAGCGACACCTTC. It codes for CASSLNRGEVSDTF.

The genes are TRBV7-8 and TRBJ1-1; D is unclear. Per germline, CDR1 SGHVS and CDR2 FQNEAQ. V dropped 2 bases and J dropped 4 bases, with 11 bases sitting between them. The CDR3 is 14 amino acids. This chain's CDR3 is CASSLQGRVTEAFF. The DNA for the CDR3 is TGTGCCAGCAGCTTACAAGGGAGAGTCACTGAAGCTTTCTTT.

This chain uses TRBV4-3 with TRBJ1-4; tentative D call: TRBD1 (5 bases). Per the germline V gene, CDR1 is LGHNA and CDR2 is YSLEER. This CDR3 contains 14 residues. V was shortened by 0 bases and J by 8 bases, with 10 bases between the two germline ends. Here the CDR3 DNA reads TGCGCCAGCAGCCAAGAGGGACTGGGGGAAAAACTGTTTTTT. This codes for CASSQEGLGEKLFF.

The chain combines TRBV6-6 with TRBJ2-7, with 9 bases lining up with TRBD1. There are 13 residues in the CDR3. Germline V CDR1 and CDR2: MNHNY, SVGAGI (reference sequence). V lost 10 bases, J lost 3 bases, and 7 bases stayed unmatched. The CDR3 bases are TGTGCCACCGCGAGGGACAGGGACTACGAGCAGTACTTC. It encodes CATARDRDYEQYF.

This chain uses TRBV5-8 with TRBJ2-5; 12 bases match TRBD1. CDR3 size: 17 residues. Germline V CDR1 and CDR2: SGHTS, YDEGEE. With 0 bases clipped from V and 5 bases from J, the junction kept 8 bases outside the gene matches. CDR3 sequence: CASSLAGTGGSRETQYF. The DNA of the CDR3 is TGTGCCAGCAGCTTGGCCGGGACAGGGGGCTCCCGGGAGACCCAGTACTTC.

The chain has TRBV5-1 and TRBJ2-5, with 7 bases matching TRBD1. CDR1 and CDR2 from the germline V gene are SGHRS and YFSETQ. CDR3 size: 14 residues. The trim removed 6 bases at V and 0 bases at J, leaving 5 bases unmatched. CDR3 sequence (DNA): TGCGCCAGCAACATGGGACAGAACCAAGAGACCCAGTACTTC. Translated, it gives CASNMGQNQETQYF.

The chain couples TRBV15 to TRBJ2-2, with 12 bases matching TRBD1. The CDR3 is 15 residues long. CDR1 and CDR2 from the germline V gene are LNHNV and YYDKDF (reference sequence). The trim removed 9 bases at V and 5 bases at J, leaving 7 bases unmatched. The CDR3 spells CATKRGQGATGELFF. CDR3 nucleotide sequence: TGTGCCACTAAACGGGGACAGGGGGCGACCGGGGAGCTGTTTTTT.

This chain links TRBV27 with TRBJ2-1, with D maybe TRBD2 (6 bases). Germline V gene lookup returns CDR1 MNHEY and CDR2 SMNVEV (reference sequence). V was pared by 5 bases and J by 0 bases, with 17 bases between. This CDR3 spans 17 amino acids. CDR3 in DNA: TGTGCCAGCAGTAACACTCTAGCGAGGAGCTCCTACAATGAGCAGTTCTTC. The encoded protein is CASSNTLARSSYNEQFF.

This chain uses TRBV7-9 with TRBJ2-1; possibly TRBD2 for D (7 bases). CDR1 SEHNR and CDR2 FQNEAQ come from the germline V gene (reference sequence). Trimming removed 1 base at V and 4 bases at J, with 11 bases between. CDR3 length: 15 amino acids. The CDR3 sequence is CASSLGRGPYNEQFF. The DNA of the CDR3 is TGTGCCAGCAGCTTAGGGCGGGGGCCATACAATGAGCAGTTCTTC.